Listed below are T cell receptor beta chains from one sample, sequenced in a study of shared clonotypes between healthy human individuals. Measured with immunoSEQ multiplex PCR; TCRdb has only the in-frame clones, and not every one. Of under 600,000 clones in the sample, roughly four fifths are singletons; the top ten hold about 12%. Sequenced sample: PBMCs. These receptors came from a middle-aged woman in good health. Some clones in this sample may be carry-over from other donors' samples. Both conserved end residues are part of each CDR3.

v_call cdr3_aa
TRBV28 CASSLYGEGNTIYF
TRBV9 CASSKPGLADNEQFF
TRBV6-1 CASIPGPSTDTQYF
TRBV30 CAWRSGTSGRMGNTGELFF
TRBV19 CASSSFRGNNEKLFF
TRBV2 CASSERLAGGFGEQFF
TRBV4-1 CASSQAGGKTGELFF
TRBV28 CASSLQGLAVIYEQYF
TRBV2 CASSEHGPYGYTF
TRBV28 CASSYHGGAYEQYF
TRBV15 CATSRDLGQETQYF
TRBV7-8 CASSLDGTGSYNEQFF
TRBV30 CAWSEWAQGQNTEAFF
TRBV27 CASSLSFLAGLDGEQYF
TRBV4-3 CASSRETSGANTGELFF
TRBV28 CASSLTQETQYF
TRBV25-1 CASSYSWAFEAFF
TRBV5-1 CASSRAGYEQYF
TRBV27 CASSLRELVTDTQYF
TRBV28 CASTGQASYEQYF
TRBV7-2 CASSLWPQGASTDTQYF
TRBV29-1 CSVGGYNEKLFF
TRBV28 CASRLAGGRETQYF
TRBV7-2 CASSLMGAVNTEAFF
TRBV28 CASSQTGAEYEQYF
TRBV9 CASSVEQRVTDTQYF
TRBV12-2 CASRLEGGSPYEQYF
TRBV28 CASSTQGTNEKLFF
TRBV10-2 CASSELRASPDF
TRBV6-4 CASSEEQGGTEAFF
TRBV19 CASSRTSGTGQETQYF
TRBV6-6 CASSAQDPSYNEQFF
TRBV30 CAWGTSGATGELFF
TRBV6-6 CASSSTGGVPFF
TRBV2 CASTPDRGLSYEQYF
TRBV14 CASSQVGQGLVAFF
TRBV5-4 CASSLRARTVGTEAFF
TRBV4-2 CASSQDGGYTGELFF
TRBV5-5 CASSLRVEGTGELFF
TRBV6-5 CASKKGFLGTEAFF
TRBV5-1 CASSLGQNNQPQHF
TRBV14 CASSRGLQETQYF
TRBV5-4 CASRLTLNTEAFF
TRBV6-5 CASSYWRNEKLFF
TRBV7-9 CASGGSGANVLTF
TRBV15 CATSRDGGLINQPQHF
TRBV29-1 CSVVAARHTQYF
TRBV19 CASSMSRGGTGSTDTQYF
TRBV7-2 CASSLGIQETQYF
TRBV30 CAWSPSSVRPQHF
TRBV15 CATARGGSADTQYF